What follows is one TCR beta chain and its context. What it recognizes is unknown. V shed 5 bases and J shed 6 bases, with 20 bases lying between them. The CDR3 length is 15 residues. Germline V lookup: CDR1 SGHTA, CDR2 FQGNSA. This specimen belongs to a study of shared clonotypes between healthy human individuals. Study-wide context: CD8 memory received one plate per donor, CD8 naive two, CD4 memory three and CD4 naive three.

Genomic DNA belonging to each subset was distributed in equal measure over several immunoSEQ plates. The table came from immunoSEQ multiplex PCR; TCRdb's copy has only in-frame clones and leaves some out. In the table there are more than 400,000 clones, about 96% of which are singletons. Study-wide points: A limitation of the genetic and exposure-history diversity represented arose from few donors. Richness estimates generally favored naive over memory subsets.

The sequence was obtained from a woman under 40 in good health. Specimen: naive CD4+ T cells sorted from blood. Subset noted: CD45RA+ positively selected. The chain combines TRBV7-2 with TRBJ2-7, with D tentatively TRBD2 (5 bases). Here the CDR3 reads CASSPPGSVFTEQYF. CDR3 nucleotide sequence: TGTGCCAGCAGCCCCCCGGGATCGGTTTTCACCGAGCAGTACTTC.